This T cell receptor beta chain came from a study of shared clonotypes between healthy human individuals. In the study overall: Each donor had three CD4 naive, three CD4 memory, two CD8 naive and one CD8 memory plate.

A word on this clone: Its target is not known.

A split of CD4+ cells into CD45RA+ naive and CD45RA-negative memory subsets was performed. The CDR3 extends over 15 amino acids. Looked up from germline, CDR1 is SGHTS and CDR2 is YDEGEE. The V segment lost 3 bases and the J segment 5 bases; nucleotides outside the gene matches: 8. Study outcomes and limitations: Blood was the only sampled material, and tissue repertoires likely differ. Shared across a handful of donors were 4% to 5% of the naive CD4 clonotypes.

Assay used: immunoSEQ multiplex PCR; TCRdb lists only in-frame clones, some missing. Among more than 1 million clones listed, roughly 74% were seen once. This chain joins TRBV5-8 and TRBJ1-5; TRBD1 agrees at 7 bases. This TCR derives from a man younger than 35 in good health. Some clones in this sample may be carry-over from other donors' samples. The specimen was memory CD4+ T cells from PBMCs. Documented subset: CD45RA-negative fraction. The CDR3 DNA sequence: TGTGCCAGCAGCTCGGGACAGCTACCCTATCAGCCCCAGCATTTT. As protein: CASSSGQLPYQPQHF.